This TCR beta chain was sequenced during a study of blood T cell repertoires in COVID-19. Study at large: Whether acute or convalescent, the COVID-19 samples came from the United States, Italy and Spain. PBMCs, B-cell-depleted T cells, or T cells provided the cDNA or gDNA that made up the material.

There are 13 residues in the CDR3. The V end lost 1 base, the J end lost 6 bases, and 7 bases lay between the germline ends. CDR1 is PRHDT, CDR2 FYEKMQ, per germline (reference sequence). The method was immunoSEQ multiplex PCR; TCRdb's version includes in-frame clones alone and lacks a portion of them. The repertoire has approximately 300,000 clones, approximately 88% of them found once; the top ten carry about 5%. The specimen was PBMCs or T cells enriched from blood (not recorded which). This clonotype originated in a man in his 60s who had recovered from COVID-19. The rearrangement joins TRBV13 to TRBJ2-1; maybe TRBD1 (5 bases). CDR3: CASSLAGLNEQFF. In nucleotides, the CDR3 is TGTGCCAGCAGCTTAGCAGGGCTCAATGAGCAGTTCTTC.